This TCR beta chain came from a study of shared clonotypes between healthy human individuals. Here immunoSEQ multiplex PCR was the method, and the copy in TCRdb shows in-frame clones only, minus some. The sample has around 750,000 clones; about 74% are singletons. Germline V CDR1 and CDR2: KGHSH, LQKENI. V lost 2 bases to trimming and J lost 1 base, with 9 bases between them. This CDR3 region has 15 residues. Whole-study results and caveats: It was anticipated that sequencing depth would influence how many clonotypes donors shared. Even with large depth, rarefaction showed that sorted-subset sequencing was incomplete. What naive subsets generally showed was a larger estimated richness than memory subsets showed. Generation probability values for non-shared clonotypes were lower than those for clonotypes shared by all four donors.

Details on this clone: Its antigen is undetermined. Within the sample, other DNA sequences also encode this same CDR3.

The chain has TRBV18 and TRBJ1-5; D remains ambiguous. The receptor comes from a woman in her 30s in good health. Input material: memory CD4+ T cells sorted from blood. Sample subset: CD45RA-negative fraction. CDR3 amino acids: CASSPAPDSNQPQHF. Written as DNA, the CDR3 is TGTGCCAGCTCACCAGCCCCAGACAGCAATCAGCCCCAGCATTTT.